The rows below give T cell receptor beta chains drawn from one sample of a study of T-cell memory formation after mild COVID-19. TCRdb independently ran MiXCR on the 5' RACE reads; one entry per CDR3 protein. Among under 450,000 distinct CDR3 sequences listed, around a quarter were seen once. The specimen sequenced was PBMCs or a T cell subset sorted from them (not recorded which). All receptors come from an adult woman who had mild COVID-19 (a few samples of this study predate the infection). Cell type and time point are not known. Both conserved end residues are part of each CDR3. A D gene is named only where the DNA matches it firmly. Clone size is stated in some rows and not others, as once, few, many or a class when expanded.

d_gene,len,abundance,j_gene,v_gene,CDR3aa,CDR3nt
NA,14,NA,TRBJ2-1,TRBV7-8,CASSLEGYYNEQFF,TGTGCCAGCAGCTTAGAGGGATACTACAATGAGCAGTTCTTC
TRBD2,15,many,TRBJ2-3,TRBV5-1,CASSSLAGATDTQYF,TGTGCCAGTAGTTCGCTAGCGGGAGCCACAGATACGCAGTATTTT
NA,12,many,TRBJ2-3,TRBV7-8,CASSLELSLPYF,TGTGCCAGCAGCTTAGAACTATCGCTGCCGTATTTT
NA,12,NA,TRBJ1-2,TRBV25-1,CASTGRGDGYTF,TGTGCCAGCACCGGCAGGGGAGATGGCTACACCTTC
NA,12,many,TRBJ1-1,TRBV29-1,CSVEGDRNKAFF,TGCAGCGTTGAGGGCGATCGGAACAAAGCTTTCTTT
NA,16,NA,TRBJ2-3,TRBV5-1,CASSLEGMTGTDTQYF,TGCGCCAGCAGCTTGGAGGGCATGACGGGCACAGATACGCAGTATTTT
TRBD1,16,NA,TRBJ2-3,TRBV12-3/TRBV12-4,CASRTQGQGAWNTQYF,TGTGCCAGCAGGACACAAGGACAGGGGGCTTGGAATACGCAGTATTTT
NA,11,NA,TRBJ2-7,TRBV20-1,CSASRGYEQYF,TGCAGTGCTAGCAGAGGCTACGAGCAGTACTTC
NA,15,NA,TRBJ2-3,TRBV19,CASSMRDGSTDTQYF,TGTGCCAGTAGTATGAGGGACGGATCCACAGATACGCAGTATTTT
NA,15,NA,TRBJ2-2,TRBV5-5,CASSFWRTNTGELFF,TGTGCCAGCAGCTTTTGGAGGACGAACACCGGGGAGCTGTTTTTT
NA,12,NA,TRBJ2-7,TRBV6-5,CACSRTPYEQYF,TGTGCCTGCTCTCGTACCCCCTACGAGCAGTACTTC
NA,14,NA,TRBJ2-2,TRBV6-5,CASSYSPSVGELFF,TGTGCCAGCAGTTACAGCCCTTCGGTTGGGGAGCTGTTTTTT
NA,15,few,TRBJ2-7,TRBV4-3,CASSQEYPSSYEQYF,TGCGCCAGCAGCCAAGAATACCCTAGCTCCTACGAGCAGTACTTC
TRBD2,14,NA,TRBJ2-5,TRBV30,CAWSFLGGDETQYF,TGTGCCTGGAGTTTCCTGGGAGGGGACGAGACCCAGTACTTC
NA,14,NA,TRBJ1-1,TRBV5-1,CASSRRPENTEAFF,TGCGCCAGCAGCCGCCGCCCGGAGAACACTGAAGCTTTCTTT
NA,13,NA,TRBJ1-1,TRBV3-1,CASSQDRIHEAFF,TGTGCCAGCAGCCAAGACAGAATCCATGAAGCTTTCTTT
NA,12,NA,TRBJ2-1,TRBV19,CASRSQGPEQFF,TGTGCCAGTAGGTCTCAAGGTCCCGAGCAGTTCTTC
NA,14,few,TRBJ2-1,TRBV7-8,CASNSPSSYNEQFF,TGTGCCAGCAACTCTCCGAGCTCCTACAATGAGCAGTTCTTC
NA,11,once,TRBJ2-4,TRBV29-1,CSVEGGDIQYF,TGCAGCGTGGAGGGGGGGGACATTCAGTACTTC
NA,16,few,TRBJ2-1,TRBV7-6,CASSSRGSVSYNEQFF,TGTGCCAGCAGCTCCCGGGGGAGTGTCTCCTACAATGAGCAGTTCTTC
NA,12,NA,TRBJ2-1,TRBV7-2,CASSSDISEQFF,TGTGCCAGCAGCTCAGACATCTCCGAGCAGTTCTTC
TRBD2,15,few,TRBJ2-1,TRBV4-1,CASSQMTSGDNEQFF,TGCGCCAGCAGCCAAATGACTAGCGGGGACAATGAGCAGTTCTTC
NA,15,NA,TRBJ2-7,TRBV5-1,CASSVSVSSSYEQYF,TGCGCCAGCAGCGTCTCAGTCTCAAGCTCCTACGAGCAGTACTTC
TRBD1,16,NA,TRBJ1-2,TRBV5-1,CASSSLTGQGAAGYTF,TGCGCCAGCAGCTCGTTAACGGGACAGGGGGCCGCCGGCTACACCTTC
NA,13,NA,TRBJ2-5,TRBV20-1,CSARDGGKETQYF,TGCAGTGCTAGAGATGGGGGAAAAGAGACCCAGTACTTC
TRBD1,11,NA,TRBJ2-7,TRBV24-1,CAAGQAYEQYF,TGTGCCGCGGGACAGGCCTACGAGCAGTACTTC
TRBD1,13,few,TRBJ2-3,TRBV7-9,CASSIQGAGTQYF,TGTGCCAGCAGCATCCAGGGGGCGGGTACGCAGTATTTT
TRBD1,12,NA,TRBJ2-7,TRBV12-3/TRBV12-4,CASRTGMGEQYF,TGTGCCAGCAGGACAGGGATGGGCGAGCAGTACTTC
NA,14,NA,TRBJ2-5,TRBV2,CASSEDSIQETQYF,TGTGCCAGCAGTGAGGACAGCATCCAAGAGACCCAGTACTTC
NA,18,few,TRBJ2-1,TRBV4-3,CASSHIITPGVSYNEQFF,TGCGCCAGCAGCCATATAATAACTCCGGGGGTCTCCTACAATGAGCAGTTCTTC
TRBD2,16,NA,TRBJ2-1,TRBV25-1,CASSALGSGGAREQFF,TGTGCCAGCAGTGCCCTCGGGAGCGGGGGGGCGCGTGAGCAGTTCTTC
NA,14,many,TRBJ1-5,TRBV6-1,CASRPYTGNQPQHF,TGTGCCAGCAGGCCGTACACAGGGAATCAGCCCCAGCATTTT
NA,11,few,TRBJ2-5,TRBV20-1,CSAWGGETQYF,TGCAGTGCTTGGGGTGGAGAGACCCAGTACTTC
NA,16,few,TRBJ2-3,TRBV5-1,CASSPRSVLMSDTQYF,TGCGCCAGCAGCCCCCGTTCAGTATTGATGTCAGATACGCAGTATTTT
TRBD2,13,few,TRBJ2-7,TRBV25-1,CASRGLAGYEQYF,TGTGCCAGCAGAGGACTAGCCGGCTACGAGCAGTACTTC
NA,14,few,TRBJ2-7,TRBV12-3/TRBV12-4,CASSLESGFGEQYF,TGTGCCAGCAGTTTAGAGTCCGGTTTCGGCGAGCAGTACTTC
NA,15,NA,TRBJ2-7,TRBV7-9,CASSLPWDGLGEQYF,TGTGCCAGCAGCTTACCGTGGGATGGTTTGGGCGAGCAGTACTTC
TRBD2,13,NA,TRBJ2-3,TRBV13,CAGTSGVTDTQYF,TGTGCCGGGACTAGCGGAGTTACAGATACGCAGTATTTT
NA,13,NA,TRBJ1-1,TRBV15,CATSNTVRTEAFF,TGTGCCACCAGCAACACAGTCCGAACTGAAGCTTTCTTT
NA,13,NA,TRBJ2-3,TRBV2,CASSDGQMITQYF,TGTGCCAGCAGTGATGGACAGATGATCACGCAGTATTTT
NA,14,NA,TRBJ2-7,TRBV9,CASSVAQEAYEQYF,TGTGCCAGCAGCGTGGCCCAGGAAGCCTACGAGCAGTACTTC